A selection of T cell receptor beta chains follows, all from one sample in a study of T cell repertoires in cytomegalovirus infection. TCRdb independently ran MiXCR on the reads; one entry per CDR3 protein. The sample contains more than 200,000 distinct CDR3 sequences, roughly 9% of which appear only once. Sequences were obtained from PBMCs. The receptors derive from a human donor in good health (CMV status not recorded). Some clones in this sample may be carry-over from other donors' samples. Both conserved end residues are part of each CDR3. Each record gives: J gene, V gene, CDR3 protein.

j_call: TRBJ1-6; v_call: TRBV7-9; cdr3_aa: CASSFRDRNNSPLHF
j_call: TRBJ1-5; v_call: TRBV19; cdr3_aa: CASSPRRQTRGSNQPQHF
j_call: TRBJ2-5; v_call: TRBV12-3/TRBV12-4; cdr3_aa: CASSKVEQETQYF
j_call: TRBJ1-1; v_call: TRBV27; cdr3_aa: CASSSQGRTEAFF
j_call: TRBJ1-5; v_call: TRBV19; cdr3_aa: CASRRRTGVYQPQHF
j_call: TRBJ1-2; v_call: TRBV7-2; cdr3_aa: CASSLVRVGDYGYTF
j_call: TRBJ1-3; v_call: TRBV7-2; cdr3_aa: CASSLDYSSGNTIYF
j_call: TRBJ2-4; v_call: TRBV7-2; cdr3_aa: CASSPLAGGTIRIAKNIQYF
j_call: TRBJ2-7; v_call: TRBV20-1; cdr3_aa: CSASSELGSYEQYF
j_call: TRBJ2-5; v_call: TRBV7-8; cdr3_aa: CASSLAPPAAPGQETQYF
j_call: TRBJ1-4; v_call: TRBV18; cdr3_aa: CASSPRSSNEKLFF
j_call: TRBJ2-3; v_call: TRBV7-2; cdr3_aa: CASSPWGATDTQYF
j_call: TRBJ2-7; v_call: TRBV7-6; cdr3_aa: CASSPLSGRAVGEQYF
j_call: TRBJ1-2; v_call: TRBV12-3/TRBV12-4; cdr3_aa: CASSSAVPGYTF
j_call: TRBJ1-2; v_call: TRBV7-2; cdr3_aa: CASSRGGDYGYTF
j_call: TRBJ1-1; v_call: TRBV5-3; cdr3_aa: CASSLGAGEYTFF
j_call: TRBJ2-6; v_call: TRBV7-2; cdr3_aa: CASDSTGGAGANVLTF
j_call: TRBJ2-3; v_call: TRBV7-2; cdr3_aa: CASDSETYDTQYF
j_call: TRBJ2-4; v_call: TRBV7-2; cdr3_aa: CASSSAGTANIQYF
j_call: TRBJ1-1; v_call: TRBV6-2/TRBV6-3; cdr3_aa: CASRRGEGLNTEAFF
j_call: TRBJ1-1; v_call: TRBV19; cdr3_aa: CASSISGGYTEAFF
j_call: TRBJ2-1; v_call: TRBV7-2; cdr3_aa: CASSTGLDYNEQFF
j_call: TRBJ2-5; v_call: TRBV12-3/TRBV12-4; cdr3_aa: CASNKKRGEDQETQYF
j_call: TRBJ1-2; v_call: TRBV5-4; cdr3_aa: CASSSGEGQLYGYTF
j_call: TRBJ2-7; v_call: TRBV28; cdr3_aa: CASSLLDGGGAYEQYF
j_call: TRBJ1-5; v_call: TRBV28; cdr3_aa: CASSLLDNNQPQHF
j_call: TRBJ1-2; v_call: TRBV7-2; cdr3_aa: CASRGQGASNGYTF
j_call: TRBJ2-3; v_call: TRBV7-2; cdr3_aa: CASNPRGGPDTQYF
j_call: TRBJ1-2; v_call: TRBV7-8; cdr3_aa: CASSLAAGQGYTF
j_call: TRBJ1-2; v_call: TRBV27; cdr3_aa: CASSWTSLDGYTF
j_call: TRBJ2-3; v_call: TRBV7-2; cdr3_aa: CASSPQTSGTSTDTQYF
j_call: TRBJ2-3; v_call: TRBV2; cdr3_aa: CASNMRDVTDTQYF
j_call: TRBJ2-7; v_call: TRBV7-6; cdr3_aa: CASSTNRGLSGYEQYF
j_call: TRBJ2-1; v_call: TRBV7-2; cdr3_aa: CASSFSGRGYNEQFF
j_call: TRBJ1-2; v_call: TRBV27; cdr3_aa: CASRRQGLVYGYTF
j_call: TRBJ1-6; v_call: TRBV12-3/TRBV12-4; cdr3_aa: CASSREGTVDSPLHF
j_call: TRBJ1-6; v_call: TRBV6-2/TRBV6-3; cdr3_aa: CASQSSNSPLHF
j_call: TRBJ2-3; v_call: TRBV7-2; cdr3_aa: CASSRSAGGLTDTQYF
j_call: TRBJ1-4; v_call: TRBV7-2; cdr3_aa: CASTLGATNEKLFF
j_call: TRBJ1-4; v_call: TRBV7-6; cdr3_aa: CASSRTGEEGEKLYF
j_call: TRBJ2-1; v_call: TRBV7-2; cdr3_aa: CASSAQPGLAGSEQFF
j_call: TRBJ2-3; v_call: TRBV7-2; cdr3_aa: CASLAGGADTQYF
j_call: TRBJ1-1; v_call: TRBV30; cdr3_aa: CAWSLDTEAFF
j_call: TRBJ1-1; v_call: TRBV7-8; cdr3_aa: CASSPLTGAGTEAFF
j_call: TRBJ2-1; v_call: TRBV28; cdr3_aa: CASSLLNSATVYNEQFF
j_call: TRBJ2-5; v_call: TRBV29-1; cdr3_aa: CSVVGGQTGHPQYF